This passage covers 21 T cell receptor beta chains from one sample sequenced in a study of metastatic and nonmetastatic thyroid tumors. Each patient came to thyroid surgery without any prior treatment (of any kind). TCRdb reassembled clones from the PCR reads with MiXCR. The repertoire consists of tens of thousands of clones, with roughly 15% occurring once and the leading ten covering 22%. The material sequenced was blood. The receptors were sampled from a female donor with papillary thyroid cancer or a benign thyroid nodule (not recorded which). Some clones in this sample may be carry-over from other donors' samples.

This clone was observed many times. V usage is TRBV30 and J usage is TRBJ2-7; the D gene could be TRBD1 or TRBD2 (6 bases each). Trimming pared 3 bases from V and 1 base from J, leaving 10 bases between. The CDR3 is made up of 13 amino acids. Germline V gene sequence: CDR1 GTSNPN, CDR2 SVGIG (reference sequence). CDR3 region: CAWRGGNSYEQYF. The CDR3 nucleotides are TGTGCCTGGAGAGGGGGGAATTCCTACGAGCAGTACTTC.

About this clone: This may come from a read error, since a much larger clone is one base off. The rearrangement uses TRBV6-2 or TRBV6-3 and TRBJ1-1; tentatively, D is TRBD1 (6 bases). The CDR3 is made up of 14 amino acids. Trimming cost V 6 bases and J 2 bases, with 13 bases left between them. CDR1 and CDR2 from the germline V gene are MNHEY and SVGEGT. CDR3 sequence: CASSSWGANTEAFF. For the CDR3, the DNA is TGTGCCAGCAGCTCATGGGGGGCAAACACTGAAGCTTTCTTT.

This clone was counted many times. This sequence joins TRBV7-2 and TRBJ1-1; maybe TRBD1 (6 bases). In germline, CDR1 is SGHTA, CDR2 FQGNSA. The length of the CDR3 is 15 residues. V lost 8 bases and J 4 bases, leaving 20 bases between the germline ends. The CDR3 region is CASEPGGGGSTEAFF. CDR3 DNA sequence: TGTGCCAGCGAACCCGGCGGGGGGGGCAGCACTGAAGCTTTCTTT.

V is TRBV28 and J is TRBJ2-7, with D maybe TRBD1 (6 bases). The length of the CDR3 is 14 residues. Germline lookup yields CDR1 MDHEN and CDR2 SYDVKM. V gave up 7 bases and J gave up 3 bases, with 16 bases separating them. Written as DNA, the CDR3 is TGTGCCAGCATTTCAGGGGTCGTAGGCTACGAGCAGTACTTC. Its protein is CASISGVVGYEQYF.

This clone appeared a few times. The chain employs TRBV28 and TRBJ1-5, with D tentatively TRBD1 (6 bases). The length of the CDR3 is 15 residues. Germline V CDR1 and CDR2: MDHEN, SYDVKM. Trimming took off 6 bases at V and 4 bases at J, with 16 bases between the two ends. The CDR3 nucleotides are TGTGCCAGCAGCGTTGGTAGACAGGTAAATCAGCCCCAGCATTTT. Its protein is CASSVGRQVNQPQHF.

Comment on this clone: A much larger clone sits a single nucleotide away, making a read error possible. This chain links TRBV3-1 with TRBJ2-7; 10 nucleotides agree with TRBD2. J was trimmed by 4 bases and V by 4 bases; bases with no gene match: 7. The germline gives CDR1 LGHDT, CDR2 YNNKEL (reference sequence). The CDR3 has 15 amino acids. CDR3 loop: CASSPGLAVGYEQYF. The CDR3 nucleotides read TGTGCCAGCAGCCCCGGACTAGCGGTAGGATACGAGCAGTACTTC.

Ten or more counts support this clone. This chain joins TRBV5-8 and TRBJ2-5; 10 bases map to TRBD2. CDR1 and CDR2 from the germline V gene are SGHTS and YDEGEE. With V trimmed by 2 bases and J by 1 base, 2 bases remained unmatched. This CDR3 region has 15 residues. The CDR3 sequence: CASSFLAGAQETQYF. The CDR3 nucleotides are TGTGCCAGCAGCTTTCTAGCGGGAGCCCAAGAGACCCAGTACTTC.

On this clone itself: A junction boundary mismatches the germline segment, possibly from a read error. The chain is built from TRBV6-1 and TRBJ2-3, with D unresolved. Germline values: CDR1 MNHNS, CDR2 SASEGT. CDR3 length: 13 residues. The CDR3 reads CASTPRSIDTQYF. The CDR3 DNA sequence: TGTGCCAGCACCCCACGATCGATAGATACACAGTATTTT.

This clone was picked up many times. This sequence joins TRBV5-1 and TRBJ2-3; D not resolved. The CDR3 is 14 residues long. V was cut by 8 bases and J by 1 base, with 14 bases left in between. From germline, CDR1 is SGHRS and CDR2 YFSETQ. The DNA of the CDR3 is TGCGCCAGTATCGCGGAGTGGGGCACAGATACGCAGTATTTT. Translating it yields CASIAEWGTDTQYF. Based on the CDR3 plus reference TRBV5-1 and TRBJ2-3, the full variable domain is KAGVTQTPRYLIKTRGQQVTLSCSPISGHRSVSWYQQTPGQGLQFLFEYFSETQRNKGNFPGRFSGRQFSNSRSEMNVSTLELGDSALYLCASIAEWGTDTQYFGPGTRLTVL.

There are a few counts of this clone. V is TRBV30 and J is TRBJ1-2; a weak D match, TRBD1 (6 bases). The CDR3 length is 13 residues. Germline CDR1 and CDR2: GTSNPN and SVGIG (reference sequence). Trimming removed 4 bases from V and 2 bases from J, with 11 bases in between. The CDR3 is CAWTRGLNYGYTF. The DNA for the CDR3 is TGTGCCTGGACCCGGGGGCTAAACTATGGCTACACCTTC.

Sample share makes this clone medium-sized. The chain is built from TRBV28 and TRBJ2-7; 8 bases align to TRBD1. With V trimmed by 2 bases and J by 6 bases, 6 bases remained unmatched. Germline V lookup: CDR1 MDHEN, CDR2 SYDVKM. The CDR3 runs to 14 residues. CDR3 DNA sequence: TGTGCCAGCAGTTTAGCGGACAGGGATGGCGAGCAGTACTTC. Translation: CASSLADRDGEQYF.

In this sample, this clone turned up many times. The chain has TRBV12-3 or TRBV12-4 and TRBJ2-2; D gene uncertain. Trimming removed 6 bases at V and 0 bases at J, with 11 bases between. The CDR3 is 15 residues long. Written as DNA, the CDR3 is TGTGCCAGCAGACAAGGTGTTTCGAACACCGGGGAGCTGTTTTTT. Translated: CASRQGVSNTGELFF.

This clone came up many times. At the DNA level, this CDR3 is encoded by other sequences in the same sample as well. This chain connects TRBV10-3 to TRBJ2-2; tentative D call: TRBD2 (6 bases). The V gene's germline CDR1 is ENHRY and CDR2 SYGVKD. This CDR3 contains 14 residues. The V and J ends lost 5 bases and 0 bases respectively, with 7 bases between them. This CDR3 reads CAISRDSNTGELFF. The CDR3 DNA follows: TGTGCCATCAGTCGGGACTCGAACACCGGGGAGCTGTTTTTT.

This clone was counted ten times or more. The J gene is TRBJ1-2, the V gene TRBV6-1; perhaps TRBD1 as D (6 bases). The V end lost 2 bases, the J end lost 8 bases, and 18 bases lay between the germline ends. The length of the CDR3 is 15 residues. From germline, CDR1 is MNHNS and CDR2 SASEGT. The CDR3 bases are TGTGCCAGCAGTGAATGGGACACGGGACCCAAGGGCTACACCTTC. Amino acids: CASSEWDTGPKGYTF.

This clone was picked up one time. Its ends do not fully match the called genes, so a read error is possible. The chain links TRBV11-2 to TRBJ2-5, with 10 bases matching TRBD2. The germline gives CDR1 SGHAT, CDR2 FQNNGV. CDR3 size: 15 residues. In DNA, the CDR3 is TGTGCCAGTAGCTCTGGACTAGCGGAGGGGGAGACCCAGTACTTC. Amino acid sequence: CASSSGLAEGETQYF.

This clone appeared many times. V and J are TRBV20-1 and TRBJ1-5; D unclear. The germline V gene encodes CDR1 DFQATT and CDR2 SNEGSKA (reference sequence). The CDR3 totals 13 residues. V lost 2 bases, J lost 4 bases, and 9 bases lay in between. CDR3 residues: CSARQDYNQPQHF. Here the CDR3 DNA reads TGCAGTGCTAGACAGGATTATAATCAGCCCCAGCATTTT.

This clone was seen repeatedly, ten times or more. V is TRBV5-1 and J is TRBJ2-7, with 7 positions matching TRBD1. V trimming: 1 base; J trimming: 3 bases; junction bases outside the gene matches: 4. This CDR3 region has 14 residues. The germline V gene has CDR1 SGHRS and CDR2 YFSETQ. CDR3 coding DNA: TGCGCCAGCAGCTTGAGTTCAGGGGGCTACGAGCAGTACTTC. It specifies CASSLSSGGYEQYF. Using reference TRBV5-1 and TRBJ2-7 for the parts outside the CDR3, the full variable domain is KAGVTQTPRYLIKTRGQQVTLSCSPISGHRSVSWYQQTPGQGLQFLFEYFSETQRNKGNFPGRFSGRQFSNSRSEMNVSTLELGDSALYLCASSLSSGGYEQYFGPGTRLTVT.

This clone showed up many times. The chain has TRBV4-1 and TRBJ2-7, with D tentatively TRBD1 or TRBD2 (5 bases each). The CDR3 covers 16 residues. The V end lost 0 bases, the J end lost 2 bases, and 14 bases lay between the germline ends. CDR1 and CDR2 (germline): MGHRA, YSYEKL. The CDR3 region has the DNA TGCGCCAGCAGCCAAGAACTTGGGGACGGAGCCTACGAGCAGTACTTC. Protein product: CASSQELGDGAYEQYF.

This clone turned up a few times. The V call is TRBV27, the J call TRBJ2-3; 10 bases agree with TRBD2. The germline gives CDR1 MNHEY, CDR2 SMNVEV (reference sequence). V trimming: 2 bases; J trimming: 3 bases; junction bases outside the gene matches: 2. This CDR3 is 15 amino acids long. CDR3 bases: TGTGCCAGCAGTTTACAAGCGGGAGGGACAGATACGCAGTATTTT. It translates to CASSLQAGGTDTQYF.

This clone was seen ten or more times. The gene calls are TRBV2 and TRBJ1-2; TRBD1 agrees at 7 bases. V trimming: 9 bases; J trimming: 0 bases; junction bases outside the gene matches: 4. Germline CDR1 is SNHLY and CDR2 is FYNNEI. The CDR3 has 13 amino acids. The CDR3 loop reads CASVQGANYGYTF. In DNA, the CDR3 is TGTGCCAGTGTCCAGGGGGCTAACTATGGCTACACCTTC.

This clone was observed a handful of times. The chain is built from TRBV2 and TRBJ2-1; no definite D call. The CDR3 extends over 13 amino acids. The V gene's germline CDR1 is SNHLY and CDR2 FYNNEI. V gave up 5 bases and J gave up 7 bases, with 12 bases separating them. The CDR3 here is CASSQRYNNEQFF. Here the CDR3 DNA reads TGTGCCAGCAGTCAGAGGTATAATAATGAGCAGTTCTTC.